This T cell receptor (beta chain) appears in the sequencing data of a study of T cell repertoires and Cas9 in healthy adults. This table comes from immunoSEQ multiplex PCR, and its TCRdb copy is limited to in-frame clones, with some not included. The sample records under 25,000 clones, roughly 90% being singletons. This clone was seen a handful of times. Unmatched junction bases numbered 7, after V lost 10 bases and J lost 4 bases. Germline values: CDR1 MNHNS, CDR2 SASEGT. The CDR3 runs 13 residues. V is TRBV6-1 and J is TRBJ1-3; 7 bases align to TRBD1. Sequenced: CD4+ effector T cells (CD127+, CD25-, CD137-, CD154-) from PBMCs; culture status not recorded. This TCR came from a human donor in good health. In nucleotides, the CDR3 is TGTGCCATCGGTGAGACAGGGGGAAACACCATATATTTT. It is translated as CAIGETGGNTIYF.